The sequence of this T cell receptor beta chain was determined in a study of T cells in Graves' hyperthyroidism and ophthalmopathy. Regarding the study as a whole: In the blood, most expanded thyroid clonotypes above 0.001 appeared as well.

There are many counts of this clonotype. Its antigen is still unknown. RNA transcripts yielded amplified TCR beta CDR3 regions. TCR CDR3 underwent first-round RT-PCR with the HTBI primer set. TCRdb fed the multiplex PCR reads into MiXCR, producing one record per CDR3 protein. This table holds some 320,000 distinct CDR3 sequences, approximately 14% found once. Per germline, CDR1 DFQATT and CDR2 SNEGSKA (reference sequence). The ends were cut back, 3 bases at V and 7 bases at J, with 15 bases in the middle. The CDR3 is made up of 13 amino acids. Sequencing used blood. J is TRBJ1-1 and V is TRBV20-1; maybe TRBD1 (5 bases). This clonotype was obtained from a woman between 40 and 55 years old with Graves' ophthalmopathy. The CDR3 loop is CSARYQGRLEAFF. DNA of the CDR3: TGCAGTGCTAGGTACCAGGGACGCCTTGAAGCTTTCTTT.